This T cell receptor beta chain derives from a study of shared T cell receptors in the human thymus. Germline V CDR1 and CDR2: MGHRA, YSYEKL. V dropped 0 bases and J dropped 2 bases, with 14 bases sitting between them. The CDR3 has 17 amino acids. Profiling relied on immunoSEQ multiplex PCR, and the TCRdb table lists in-frame clones only, not all of them. The profile shows some 700,000 clones, around 89% of them singletons. This sample was shared with a second study, whose subject was human thymus T cells.

Sequencing was done on a sample of thymocytes. This TCR was recovered from a boy less than two years old with a congenital heart defect. The rearrangement links TRBV4-1 to TRBJ1-5, with D possibly being TRBD1 (6 bases). The CDR3 bases are TGCGCCAGCAGCCAAGAGCTTAGGGCAGGGGGCAATCAGCCCCAGCATTTT. The encoded protein is CASSQELRAGGNQPQHF.